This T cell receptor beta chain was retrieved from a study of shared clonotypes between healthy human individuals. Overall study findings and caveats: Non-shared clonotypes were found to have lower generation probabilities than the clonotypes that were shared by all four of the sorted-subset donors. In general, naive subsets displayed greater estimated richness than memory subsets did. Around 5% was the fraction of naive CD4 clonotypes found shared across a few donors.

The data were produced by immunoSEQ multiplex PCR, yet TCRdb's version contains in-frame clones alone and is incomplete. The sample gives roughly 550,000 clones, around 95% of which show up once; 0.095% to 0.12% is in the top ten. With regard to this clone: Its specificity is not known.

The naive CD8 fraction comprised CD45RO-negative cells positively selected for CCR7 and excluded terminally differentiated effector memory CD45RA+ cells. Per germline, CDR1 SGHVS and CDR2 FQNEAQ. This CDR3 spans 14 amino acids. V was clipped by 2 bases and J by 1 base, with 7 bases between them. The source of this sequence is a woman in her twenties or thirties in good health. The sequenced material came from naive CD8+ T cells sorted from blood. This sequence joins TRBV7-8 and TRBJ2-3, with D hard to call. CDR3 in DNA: TGTGCCAGCAGCTTACTGGGCCGCACAGATACGCAGTATTTT. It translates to CASSLLGRTDTQYF.